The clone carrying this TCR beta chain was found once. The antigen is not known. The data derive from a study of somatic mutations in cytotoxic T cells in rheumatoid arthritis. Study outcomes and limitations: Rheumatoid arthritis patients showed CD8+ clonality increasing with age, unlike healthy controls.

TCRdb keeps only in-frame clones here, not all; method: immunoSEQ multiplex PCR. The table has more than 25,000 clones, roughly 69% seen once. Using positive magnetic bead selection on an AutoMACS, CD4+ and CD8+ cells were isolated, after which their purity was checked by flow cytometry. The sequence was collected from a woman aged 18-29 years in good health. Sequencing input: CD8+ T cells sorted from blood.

CDR3 sequence reads: CASSSDRIAGGETQYF. The CDR3 nucleotides read TGTGCCAGCAGCTCCGACCGGATAGCGGGTGGAGAGACCCAGTACTTC. V usage is TRBV5-4 and J usage is TRBJ2-5; 7 positions match TRBD2. Germline CDR1 SGHNT, CDR2 YYREEE (reference sequence). The CDR3 loop spans 16 amino acids. After removal of 3 bases from V and 4 bases from J, the junction contained 12 bases not matched to a gene.